Detailed here is one TCR beta chain. The CDR3 length is 14 residues. Between the trimmed V and J ends, which lost 3 bases and 14 bases, there was a span of 20 bases. The germline CDR1 and CDR2 sequences are LGHNA and YSLEER. The data were produced by immunoSEQ multiplex PCR, yet TCRdb's version contains in-frame clones alone and is incomplete. Seen here are about 200,000 clones, approximately 83% observed once, and the top ten hold 7.5%. These data are taken from a study of blood T cell repertoires in COVID-19. The sequence was collected from a man between 35 and 55 years old who had recovered from COVID-19. V and J are TRBV4-3 and TRBJ2-1, with D possibly TRBD2 on 6 matching bases. Input material: PBMCs or T cells enriched from blood (not recorded which). The CDR3 sequence: CASSHTRGGKRKFF. The CDR3 DNA follows: TGCGCCAGCAGCCATACACGTGGGGGGAAGAGGAAGTTCTTC.